This entry is about one T cell receptor beta chain. Its specificity is unknown. The PCR ran on 60 Vbeta and 13 Jbeta primers. This table comes from immunoSEQ multiplex PCR, and its TCRdb copy is limited to in-frame clones, with some not included. The profile shows some 120,000 clones, about 66% of them singletons. Trimming took 7 bases from V and 7 from J; bases not matched to a gene: 13. Germline lookup yields CDR1 SNHLY and CDR2 FYNNEI. The CDR3 extends over 15 amino acids. This specimen comes from a study of cytomegalovirus exposure and HLA in healthy donors. Whole-study results and caveats: A link between a missense DCLRE1C variant and TCR beta V- and J-gene trimming emerged from a later analysis.

This chain uses TRBV2 with TRBJ2-7; TRBD1 aligns across 10 bases. Sequencing used PBMCs. This sequence was found in a man younger than 45 in good health and CMV-seropositive. The CDR3 coding sequence is TGTGCCAGCACCCATTACGGGACAGGGGCGACAGAGCAGTACTTC. Protein: CASTHYGTGATEQYF.